Below, 8 T cell receptor beta chains from the same sample are listed, as sequenced in a study of blood T cell repertoires in COVID-19. Method: immunoSEQ multiplex PCR; TCRdb's copy keeps in-frame clones and lacks some. Of some 99,000 clones in the sample, 80% to 90% are singletons; the top ten hold approximately 1.1%. Sequencing input: peripheral blood. These receptors were taken from a human donor in a cohort sampled during active COVID-19.

The CDR3 spells CASSVGARSGGPTDTQYF. CDR3 coding DNA: TGTGCCAGCAGCGTAGGGGCGAGGAGCGGGGGTCCCACAGATACGCAGTATTTT. V gene TRBV9 combines with J gene TRBJ2-3; 8 positions match TRBD2. Germline V gene data show CDR1 as SGDLS and CDR2 as YYNGEE. V lost 0 bases to trimming and J lost 2 bases; unmatched junction nucleotides: 11. This CDR3 has 18 amino acids.

Of note for this clone: This specimen includes other DNA sequences encoding the same CDR3. The rearrangement joins TRBV7-9 to TRBJ2-5; TRBD2 agrees at 8 bases. V was clipped by 4 bases and J by 5 bases; unmatched bases: 3. The CDR3 is 13 residues long. In germline, CDR1 is SEHNR, CDR2 FQNEAQ (reference sequence). The CDR3 DNA is TGTGCCAGCAGCTCCCGGGGGGGGGAGACCCAGTACTTC. Its protein product is CASSSRGGETQYF.

The V gene is TRBV10-3, the J gene TRBJ1-2, with 9 nucleotides matching TRBD1. Germline trimming cut 6 bases from V and 3 bases from J; bases unmatched to any gene: 11. This CDR3 comprises 16 residues. The germline gives CDR1 ENHRY, CDR2 SYGVKD. The CDR3 nucleotides are TGTGCCATCAGAAGTGGTACAGGGGGCGCGGACTATGGCTACACCTTC. Its protein is CAIRSGTGGADYGYTF.

The chain joins TRBV9 to TRBJ2-6, with TRBD1 identical over 7 bases. Germline CDR1 SGDLS, CDR2 YYNGEE. The trim removed 3 bases at V and 0 bases at J, leaving 9 bases unmatched. The CDR3 spans 18 residues. DNA for the CDR3: TGTGCCAGCAGCGCCTTACAGGGGATACCCTCTGGGGCCAACGTCCTGACTTTC. It translates to CASSALQGIPSGANVLTF.

This clone has just a few counts. The gene calls are TRBV10-1 and TRBJ2-7; perhaps TRBD2 as D (5 bases). Germline assignment: CDR1 WNHNN and CDR2 SYGVQD (reference sequence). The germline V and J ends were trimmed by 7 bases and 6 bases, with 10 bases remaining between them. This CDR3 has 11 amino acids. CDR3 DNA sequence: TGCGCCAGCACCCGGAGGCCCGAGCAGTACTTC. This translates into CASTRRPEQYF.

The chain carries TRBV4-2 and TRBJ2-3; the match to TRBD2 covers 8 bases. CDR3 length: 15 amino acids. V lost 4 bases, J lost 6 bases, and 9 bases stayed unmatched. CDR1 is LGHNA and CDR2 is YNFKEQ in the germline V gene. The CDR3 coding sequence is TGTGCCAGCAGCCCAGCCGGGAGGGGGTCGGATACGCAGTATTTT. This sequence encodes CASSPAGRGSDTQYF.

The CDR3 sequence is CASSSGQGAVDTQYF. CDR3 bases: TGTGCCAGCAGCTCGGGACAGGGGGCTGTAGATACGCAGTATTTT. The rearrangement links TRBV11-3 to TRBJ2-3, with 12 bases aligning to TRBD1. Germline V CDR1 and CDR2: SGHNT, YENEEA. V was clipped by 4 bases and J by 5 bases; unmatched bases: 4. The CDR3 loop spans 15 amino acids.

This clone showed up just once. The rearrangement links TRBV28 to TRBJ1-6; D unclear. Per germline, CDR1 MDHEN and CDR2 SYDVKM. Between the trimmed V and J ends, which lost 6 bases and 10 bases, there was a span of 16 bases. The CDR3 runs 14 residues. The CDR3 sequence is CASRPVSTGSPLHF. Here the CDR3 DNA reads TGTGCCAGCAGGCCCGTCTCGACCGGGTCACCCCTCCACTTT.